This TCR beta chain stems from a study of identical twins. Study results and limitations: Less excess twin sharing appeared in beta out-of-frame sequences.

In this sample, this clonotype turned up a few times. Antigen unknown. TCRdb re-analysed the 5' RACE reads in MiXCR, keeping a single row per CDR3 protein. The data contain about 720,000 distinct CDR3 sequences, 15% to 20% of them singletons. Donors were all healthy Caucasians. The data were also submitted as part of a second study, on T cells expressing NK-cell markers. According to that study: The same clonotypes also predominated in the CD3+CD56-NKG2C+ fraction of a handful of donors.

Sequenced material: PBMCs. The TCR was taken from a woman aged 18-29 years in good health.

The CDR3 DNA follows: TGTGCCAGCTTCGCCTATGGATCCTACGAGCAGTACTTC. Residues: CASFAYGSYEQYF. The chain carries TRBV2 and TRBJ2-7, with unresolved D. Trimming cost V 8 bases and J 1 base, with 12 bases left between them. Germline-derived CDR1 and CDR2 are SNHLY and FYNNEI. The CDR3 spans 13 residues.